Sequencing of this TCR beta chain was carried out in a study of blood T cell repertoires in COVID-19. Study details: Both acute and convalescent COVID-19 samples were obtained from the United States, Italy and Spain. Sample material is recorded as cDNA or gDNA derived from T cells, B-cell-depleted T cells, or PBMCs.

Study processing details: For nucleated cells, counts were estimated from reference gene primer amplification. The repertoire was sequenced with immunoSEQ multiplex PCR; TCRdb's copy has only in-frame clones and lacks some. V and J calls and clone size follow that table, whereas D and trimming were derived from the DNA. This table has around 300,000 clones, around 84% appearing once. From germline, CDR1 is WSHSY and CDR2 SAAADI. The CDR3 length is 14 residues. Trimming pared 6 bases from V and 5 bases from J, leaving 15 bases between. Participant reports of clinical history set cohort assignment. V and J are TRBV10-2 and TRBJ2-3; the D gene is possibly TRBD1 (5 bases). This clonotype was sampled from a woman aged 50 to 60 who had recovered from COVID-19. Sequencing was done on a sample of PBMCs or T cells enriched from blood (not recorded which). The DNA of the CDR3 is TGCGCCAGCAGGGACACCCCAATCGGAGATACGCAGTATTTT. Residues: CASRDTPIGDTQYF.